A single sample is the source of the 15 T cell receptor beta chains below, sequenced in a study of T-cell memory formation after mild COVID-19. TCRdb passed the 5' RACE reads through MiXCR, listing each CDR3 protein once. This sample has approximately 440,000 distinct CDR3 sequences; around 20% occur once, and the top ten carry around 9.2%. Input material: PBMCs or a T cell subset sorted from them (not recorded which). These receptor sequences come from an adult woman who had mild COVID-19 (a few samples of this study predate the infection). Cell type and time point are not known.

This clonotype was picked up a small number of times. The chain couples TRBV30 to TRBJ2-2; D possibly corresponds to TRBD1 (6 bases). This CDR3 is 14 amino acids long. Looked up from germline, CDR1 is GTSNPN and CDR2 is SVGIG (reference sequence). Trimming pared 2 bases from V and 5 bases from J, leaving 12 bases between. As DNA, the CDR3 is TGTGCCTGGAGTCCAGGGGCGCGGACCGGGGAGCTGTTTTTT. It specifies CAWSPGARTGELFF.

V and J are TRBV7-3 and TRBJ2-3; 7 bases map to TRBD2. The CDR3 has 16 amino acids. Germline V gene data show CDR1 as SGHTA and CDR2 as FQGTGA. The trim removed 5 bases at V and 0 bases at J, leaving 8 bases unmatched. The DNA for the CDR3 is TGTGCCAGCAGCCCGGCAAGCGGGGTGAGCACAGATACGCAGTATTTT. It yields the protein CASSPASGVSTDTQYF.

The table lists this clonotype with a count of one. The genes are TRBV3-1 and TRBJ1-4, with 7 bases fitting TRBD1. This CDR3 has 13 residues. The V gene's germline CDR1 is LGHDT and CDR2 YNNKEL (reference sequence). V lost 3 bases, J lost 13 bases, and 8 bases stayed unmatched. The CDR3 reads CASSQSNRGLLFF. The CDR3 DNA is TGTGCCAGCAGCCAGAGCAACAGGGGTTTACTGTTTTTT.

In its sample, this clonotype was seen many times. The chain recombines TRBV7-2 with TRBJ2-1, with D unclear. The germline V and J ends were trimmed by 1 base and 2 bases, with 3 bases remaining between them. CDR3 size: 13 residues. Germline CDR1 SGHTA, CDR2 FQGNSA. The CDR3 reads CASSLEAYNEQFF. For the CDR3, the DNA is TGTGCCAGCAGCTTAGAAGCCTACAATGAGCAGTTCTTC.

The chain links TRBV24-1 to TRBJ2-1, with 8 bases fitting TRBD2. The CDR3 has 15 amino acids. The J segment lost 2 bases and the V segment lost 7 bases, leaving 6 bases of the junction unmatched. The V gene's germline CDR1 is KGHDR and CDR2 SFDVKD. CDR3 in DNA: TGTGCCACCAGCCTGCCGGGGGGGCCCTACAATGAGCAGTTCTTC. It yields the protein CATSLPGGPYNEQFF.

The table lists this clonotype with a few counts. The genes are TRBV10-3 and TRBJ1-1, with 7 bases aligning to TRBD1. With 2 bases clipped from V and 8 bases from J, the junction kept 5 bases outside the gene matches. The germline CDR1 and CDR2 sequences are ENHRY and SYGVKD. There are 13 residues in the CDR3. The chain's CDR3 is CAISEQPDREAFF. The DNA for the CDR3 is TGTGCCATCAGTGAGCAACCGGACAGGGAAGCTTTCTTT.

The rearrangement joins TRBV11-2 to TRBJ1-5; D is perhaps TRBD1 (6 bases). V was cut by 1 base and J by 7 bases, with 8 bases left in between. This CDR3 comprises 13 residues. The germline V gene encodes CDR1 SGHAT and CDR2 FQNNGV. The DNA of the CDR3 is TGTGCCAGCAGCTTAGTCACAGGGCAGCCCCAGCATTTT. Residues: CASSLVTGQPQHF.

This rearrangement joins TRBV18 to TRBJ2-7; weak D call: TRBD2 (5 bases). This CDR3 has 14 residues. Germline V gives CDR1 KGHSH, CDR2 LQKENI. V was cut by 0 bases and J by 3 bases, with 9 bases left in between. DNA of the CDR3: TGTGCCAGCTCACCACCAGGACTCATCTACGAGCAGTACTTC. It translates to CASSPPGLIYEQYF.

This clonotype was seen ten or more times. This CDR3 reads CASRPVGGHGYEQYF. The CDR3 DNA sequence: TGTGCCAGCAGGCCAGTAGGGGGACACGGCTACGAGCAGTACTTC. The chain combines TRBV7-9 with TRBJ2-7, with D possibly TRBD1 on 6 matching bases. V gave up 6 bases and J gave up 3 bases, with 18 bases separating them. Germline assignment: CDR1 SEHNR and CDR2 FQNEAQ (reference sequence). The CDR3 is made up of 15 amino acids.

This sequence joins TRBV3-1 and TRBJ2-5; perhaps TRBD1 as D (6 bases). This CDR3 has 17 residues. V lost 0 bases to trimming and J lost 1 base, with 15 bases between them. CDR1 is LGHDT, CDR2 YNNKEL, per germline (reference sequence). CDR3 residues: CASSQDHAEGGQETQYF. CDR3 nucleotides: TGTGCCAGCAGCCAAGATCACGCCGAAGGGGGCCAAGAGACCCAGTACTTC.

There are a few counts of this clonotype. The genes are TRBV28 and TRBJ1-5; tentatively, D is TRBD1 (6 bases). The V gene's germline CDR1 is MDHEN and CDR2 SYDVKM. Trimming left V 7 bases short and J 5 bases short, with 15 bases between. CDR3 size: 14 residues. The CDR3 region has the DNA TGTGCCAGCACGTTTCAACAGGGACATCAGCCCCAGCATTTT. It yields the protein CASTFQQGHQPQHF.

CDR3 sequence reads: CASSQLTGDGYTF. The DNA of the CDR3 is TGTGCCAGCAGCCAACTGACAGGGGATGGCTACACCTTC. J is TRBJ1-2 and V is TRBV4-2; 8 nucleotides line up with TRBD1. The CDR3 is 13 amino acids. V shed 2 bases and J 6 bases; nucleotides not matched to a gene: 2. CDR1 LGHNA and CDR2 YNFKEQ come from the germline V gene.

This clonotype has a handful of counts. The CDR3 loop is CATSRVGNTEAFF. CDR3 bases: TGTGCCACCAGCAGAGTGGGGAACACTGAAGCTTTCTTT. V is TRBV15 and J is TRBJ1-1; the D is unclear. Germline CDR1 reads LNHNV; CDR2 reads YYDKDF (reference sequence). This CDR3 spans 13 amino acids. V was cut by 1 base and J by 1 base, with 4 bases left in between.

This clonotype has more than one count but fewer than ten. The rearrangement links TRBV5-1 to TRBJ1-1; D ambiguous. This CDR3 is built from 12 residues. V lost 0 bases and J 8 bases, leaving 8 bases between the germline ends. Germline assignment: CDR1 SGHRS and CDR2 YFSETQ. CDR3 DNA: TGCGCCAGCAGCTTGGACAATTTGGAAGCTTTCTTT. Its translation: CASSLDNLEAFF.

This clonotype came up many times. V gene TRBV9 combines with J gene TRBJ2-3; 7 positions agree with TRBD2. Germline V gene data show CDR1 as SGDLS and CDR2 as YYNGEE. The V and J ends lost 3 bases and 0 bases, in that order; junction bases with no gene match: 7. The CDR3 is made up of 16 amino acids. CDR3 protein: CASSETSGGSTDTQYF. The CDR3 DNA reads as TGTGCCAGCAGCGAGACCTCGGGGGGAAGCACAGATACGCAGTATTTT. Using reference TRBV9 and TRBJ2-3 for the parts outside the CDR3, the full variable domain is DSGVTQTPKHLITATGQRVTLRCSPRSGDLSVYWYQQSLDQGLQFLIQYYNGEERAKGNILERFSAQQFPDLHSELNLSSLELGDSALYFCASSETSGGSTDTQYFGPGTRLTVL.